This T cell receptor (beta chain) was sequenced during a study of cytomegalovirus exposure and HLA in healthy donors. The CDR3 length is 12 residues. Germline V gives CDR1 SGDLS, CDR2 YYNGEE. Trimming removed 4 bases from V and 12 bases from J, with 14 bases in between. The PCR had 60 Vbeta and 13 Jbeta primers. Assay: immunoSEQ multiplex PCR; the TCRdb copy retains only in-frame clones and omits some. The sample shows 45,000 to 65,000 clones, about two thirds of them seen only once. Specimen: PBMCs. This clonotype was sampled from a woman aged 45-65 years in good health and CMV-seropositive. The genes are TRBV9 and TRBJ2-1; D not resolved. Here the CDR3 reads CASSQEASWQFF. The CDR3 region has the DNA TGTGCCAGCAGCCAAGAGGCCTCATGGCAGTTCTTC. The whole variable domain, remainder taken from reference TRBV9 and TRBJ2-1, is DSGVTQTPKHLITATGQRVTLRCSPRSGDLSVYWYQQSLDQGLQFLIQYYNGEERAKGNILERFSAQQFPDLHSELNLSSLELGDSALYFCASSQEASWQFFGPGTRLTVL.